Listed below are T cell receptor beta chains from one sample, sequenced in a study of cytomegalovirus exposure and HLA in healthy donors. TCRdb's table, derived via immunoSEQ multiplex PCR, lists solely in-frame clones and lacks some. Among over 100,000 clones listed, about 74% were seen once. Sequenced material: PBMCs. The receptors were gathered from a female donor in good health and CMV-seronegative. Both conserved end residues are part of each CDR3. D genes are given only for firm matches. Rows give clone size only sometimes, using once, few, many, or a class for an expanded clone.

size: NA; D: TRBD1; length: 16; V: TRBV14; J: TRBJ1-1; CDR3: CASSQDGDRVVTEAFF; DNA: TGTGCCAGCAGCCAAGATGGGGACAGGGTGGTCACTGAAGCTTTCTTT
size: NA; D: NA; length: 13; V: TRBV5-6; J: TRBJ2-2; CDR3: CASSSGVPGELFF; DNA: TGTGCCAGCAGCTCCGGGGTCCCCGGGGAGCTGTTTTTT
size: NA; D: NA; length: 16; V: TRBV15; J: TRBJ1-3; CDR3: CATSRVTELSGNTIYF; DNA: TGTGCCACCAGCAGAGTAACAGAACTCTCTGGAAACACCATATATTTT
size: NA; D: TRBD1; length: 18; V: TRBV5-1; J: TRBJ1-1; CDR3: CASSLGMGQGVKNTEAFF; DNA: TGCGCCAGCAGCTTGGGCATGGGACAGGGGGTGAAGAACACTGAAGCTTTCTTT
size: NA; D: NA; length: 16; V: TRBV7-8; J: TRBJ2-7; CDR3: CASSLPAQGISYEQYF; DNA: TGTGCCAGCAGCTTACCCGCCCAGGGGATCTCCTACGAGCAGTACTTC
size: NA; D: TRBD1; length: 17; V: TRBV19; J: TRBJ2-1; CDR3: CASRFGVTGGFHNEQFF; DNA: TGTGCCAGTAGATTCGGGGTGACAGGGGGCTTCCACAATGAGCAGTTCTTC
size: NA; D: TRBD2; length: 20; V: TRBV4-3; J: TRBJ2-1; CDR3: CASSQEGLAGASSSYNEQFF; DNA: TGCGCCAGCAGCCAAGAAGGGCTAGCGGGGGCCTCAAGCTCCTACAATGAGCAGTTCTTC
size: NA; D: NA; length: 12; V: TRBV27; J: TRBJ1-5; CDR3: CASSSQGQPQHF; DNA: TGTGCCAGCAGTTCACAGGGTCAGCCCCAGCATTTT
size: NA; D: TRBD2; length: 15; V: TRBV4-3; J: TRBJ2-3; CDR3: CASSQRSGGTDTQYF; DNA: TGCGCCAGCAGCCAAAGAAGCGGGGGCACAGATACGCAGTATTTT
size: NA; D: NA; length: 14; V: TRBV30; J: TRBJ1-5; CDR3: CAWSLTGLNQPQHF; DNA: TGTGCCTGGAGCCTCACAGGGCTCAATCAGCCCCAGCATTTT
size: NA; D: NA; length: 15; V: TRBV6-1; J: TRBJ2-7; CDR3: CAARGLGQGSYEQYF; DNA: TGTGCAGCGAGGGGACTCGGGCAGGGCTCCTACGAGCAGTACTTC
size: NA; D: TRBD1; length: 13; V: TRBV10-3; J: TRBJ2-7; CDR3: CAISFTGGYEQYF; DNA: TGTGCCATCAGTTTCACAGGGGGCTACGAGCAGTACTTC
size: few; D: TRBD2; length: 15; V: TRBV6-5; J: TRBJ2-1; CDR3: CASSSPAGEYNEQFF; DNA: TGTGCCAGCAGTTCTCCAGCGGGGGAGTACAATGAGCAGTTCTTC
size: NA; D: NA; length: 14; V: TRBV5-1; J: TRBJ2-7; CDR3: CASSLGTLKDEQYF; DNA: TGCGCCAGCAGCTTAGGGACACTTAAGGACGAGCAGTACTTC
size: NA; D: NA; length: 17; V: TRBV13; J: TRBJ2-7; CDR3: CASSSNRRTASRGEQYF; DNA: TGTGCCAGCAGCTCAAACAGACGGACAGCTTCTCGGGGCGAGCAGTACTTC
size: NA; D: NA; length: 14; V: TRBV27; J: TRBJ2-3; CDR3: CASSEHPSTDTQYF; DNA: TGTGCCAGCAGTGAACACCCAAGCACAGATACGCAGTATTTT
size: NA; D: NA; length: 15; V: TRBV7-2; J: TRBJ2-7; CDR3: CASSSGWAVTYEQYF; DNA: TGTGCCAGCAGCTCCGGCTGGGCAGTAACCTACGAGCAGTACTTC
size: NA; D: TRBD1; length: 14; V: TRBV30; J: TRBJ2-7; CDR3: CAWATGGSAYEQYF; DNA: TGTGCCTGGGCGACAGGGGGTTCAGCATACGAGCAGTACTTC
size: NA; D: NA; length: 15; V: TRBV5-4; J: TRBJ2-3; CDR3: CASSPERGITDTQYF; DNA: TGTGCCAGCAGCCCGGAGAGGGGGATCACAGATACGCAGTATTTT
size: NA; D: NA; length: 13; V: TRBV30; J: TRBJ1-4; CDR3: CAWRVPANEKLFF; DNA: TGTGCCTGGAGGGTTCCGGCTAATGAAAAACTGTTTTTT
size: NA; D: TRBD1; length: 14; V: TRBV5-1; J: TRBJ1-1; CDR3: CASSAQGARTEAFF; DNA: TGCGCCAGCAGCGCACAGGGGGCGCGAACTGAAGCTTTCTTT
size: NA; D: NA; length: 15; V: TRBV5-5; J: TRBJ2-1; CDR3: CASTELVSSYNEQFF; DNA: TGTGCCAGCACCGAACTAGTTAGCTCCTACAATGAGCAGTTCTTC
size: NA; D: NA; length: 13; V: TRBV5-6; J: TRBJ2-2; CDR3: CASSITQAGELFF; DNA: TGTGCCAGCAGCATTACCCAGGCCGGGGAGCTGTTTTTT
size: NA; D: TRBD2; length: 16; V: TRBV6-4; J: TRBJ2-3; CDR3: CASSPSWRGGSDTQYF; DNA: TGTGCCAGCAGCCCCAGTTGGCGGGGGGGCAGTGATACGCAGTATTTT
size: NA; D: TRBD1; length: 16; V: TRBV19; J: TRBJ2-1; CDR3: CASSFLTGGSYNEQFF; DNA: TGTGCCAGTAGTTTCCTGACAGGGGGCTCCTACAATGAGCAGTTCTTC
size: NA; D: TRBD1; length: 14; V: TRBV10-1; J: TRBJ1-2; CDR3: CASSEHGQDYGYTF; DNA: TGCGCCAGCAGTGAGCATGGACAGGACTATGGCTACACCTTC
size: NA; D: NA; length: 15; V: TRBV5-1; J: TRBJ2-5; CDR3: CASSLRQIAQETQYF; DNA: TGCGCCAGCAGCTTGCGACAGATCGCGCAAGAGACCCAGTACTTC
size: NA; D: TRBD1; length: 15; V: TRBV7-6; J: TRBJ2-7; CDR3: CASSLMTGGVDEQYF; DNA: TGTGCCAGCAGCTTGATGACAGGGGGAGTCGACGAGCAGTACTTC
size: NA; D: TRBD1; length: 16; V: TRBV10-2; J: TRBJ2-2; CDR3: CASSESTGASTGELFF; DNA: TGCGCCAGCAGTGAGTCGACAGGGGCATCGACCGGGGAGCTGTTTTTT
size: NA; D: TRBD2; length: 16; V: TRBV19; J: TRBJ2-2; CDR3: CASIPSGGLNTGELFF; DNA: TGTGCCAGTATCCCTAGCGGGGGGCTAAACACCGGGGAGCTGTTTTTT
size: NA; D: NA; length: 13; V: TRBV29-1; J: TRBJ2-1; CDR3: CSVDRAGDNEQFF; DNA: TGCAGCGTTGACCGTGCAGGGGACAATGAGCAGTTCTTC
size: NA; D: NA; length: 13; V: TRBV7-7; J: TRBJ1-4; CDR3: CASSPGRGEKLFF; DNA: TGTGCCAGCAGCCCGGGTAGGGGTGAAAAACTGTTTTTT
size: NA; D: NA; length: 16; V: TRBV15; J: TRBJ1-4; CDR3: CATSRDRRAVNEKLFF; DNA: TGTGCCACCAGCAGAGATCGGCGGGCAGTTAATGAAAAACTGTTTTTT
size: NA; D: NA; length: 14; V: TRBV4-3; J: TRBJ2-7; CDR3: CASSQDRYSYEQYF; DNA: TGCGCCAGCAGCCAAGACAGGTACTCCTACGAGCAGTACTTC
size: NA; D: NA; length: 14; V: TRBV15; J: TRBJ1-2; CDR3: CATSRSKEGYGYTF; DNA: TGCGCCACCAGCAGGAGCAAGGAGGGGTATGGCTACACCTTC
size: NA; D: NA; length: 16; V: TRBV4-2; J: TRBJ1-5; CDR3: CASSQGAQRVNQPQHF; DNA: TGTGCCAGCAGCCAGGGGGCGCAGAGGGTAAATCAGCCCCAGCATTTT
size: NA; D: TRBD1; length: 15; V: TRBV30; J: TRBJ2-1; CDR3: CAWSGGTGAWGEQFF; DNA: TGTGCCTGGAGTGGCGGGACAGGCGCTTGGGGTGAGCAGTTCTTC
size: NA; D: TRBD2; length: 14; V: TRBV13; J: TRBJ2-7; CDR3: CASSLSGVSYEQYF; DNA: TGTGCCAGCAGTCTTAGCGGGGTTTCCTACGAGCAGTACTTC
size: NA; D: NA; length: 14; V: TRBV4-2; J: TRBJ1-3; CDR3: CASSQERGLNTIYF; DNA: TGTGCCAGCAGCCAAGAGAGGGGACTAAACACCATATATTTT
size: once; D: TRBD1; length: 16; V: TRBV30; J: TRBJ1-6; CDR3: CAWSSTSIQGGSPLHF; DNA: TGTGCCTGGAGTTCCACCTCAATACAGGGGGGATCACCCCTCCACTTT
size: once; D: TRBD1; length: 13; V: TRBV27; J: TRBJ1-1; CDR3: CASSRTGGTEAFF; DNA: TGTGCCAGCAGTCGGACAGGTGGCACTGAAGCTTTCTTT
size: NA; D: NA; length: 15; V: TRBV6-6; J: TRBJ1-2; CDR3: CASTSGGYRVGGYTF; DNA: TGTGCCAGCACCTCGGGGGGATACAGGGTTGGAGGCTACACCTTC
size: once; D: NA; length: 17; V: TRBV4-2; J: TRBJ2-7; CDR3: CASSQVNPLGALYEQYF; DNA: TGTGCCAGCAGCCAAGTCAACCCCCTGGGGGCCCTCTACGAGCAGTACTTC
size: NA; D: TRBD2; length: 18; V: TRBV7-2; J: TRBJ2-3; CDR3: CASSLAPLSGARADTQYF; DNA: TGTGCCAGCAGCTTAGCGCCTCTTAGCGGGGCAAGGGCAGATACGCAGTATTTT
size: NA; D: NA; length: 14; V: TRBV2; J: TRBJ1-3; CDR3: CASSEAAGMNTIYF; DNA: TGTGCCAGCAGTGAGGCGGCAGGGATGAACACCATATATTTT
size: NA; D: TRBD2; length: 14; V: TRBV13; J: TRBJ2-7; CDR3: CASSFTEGGNEQYF; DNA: TGTGCCAGCAGCTTTACGGAGGGAGGGAACGAGCAGTACTTC
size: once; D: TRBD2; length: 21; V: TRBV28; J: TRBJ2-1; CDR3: CASSGAPAGTSGGSSYNEQFF; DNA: TGTGCCAGCAGTGGCGCCCCTGCCGGGACTAGCGGGGGGAGCTCCTACAATGAGCAGTTCTTC
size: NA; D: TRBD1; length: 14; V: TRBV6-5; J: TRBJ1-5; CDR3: CASSPQGAAQPQHF; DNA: TGTGCCAGCAGTCCACAGGGGGCGGCTCAGCCCCAGCATTTT
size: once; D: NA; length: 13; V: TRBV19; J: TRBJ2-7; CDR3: CASRGRAGYEQYF; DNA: TGTGCCAGCCGGGGACGAGCGGGCTACGAGCAGTACTTC
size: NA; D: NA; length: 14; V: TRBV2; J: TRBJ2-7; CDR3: CASSGGTDVSEQYF; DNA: TGTGCCAGCAGTGGCGGGACAGACGTGTCGGAGCAGTACTTC
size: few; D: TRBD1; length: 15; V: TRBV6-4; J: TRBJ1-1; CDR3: CASSDTLGGASEAFF; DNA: TGTGCCAGCAGTGATACCCTAGGGGGCGCGTCGGAAGCTTTCTTT
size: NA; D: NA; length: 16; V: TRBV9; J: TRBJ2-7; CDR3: CASSVRSGVAAYEQYF; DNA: TGTGCCAGCAGCGTACGGTCTGGTGTAGCCGCCTACGAGCAGTACTTC
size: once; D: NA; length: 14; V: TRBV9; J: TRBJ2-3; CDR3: CASSVDDTTDTQYF; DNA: TGTGCCAGCAGCGTAGACGACACCACAGATACGCAGTATTTT
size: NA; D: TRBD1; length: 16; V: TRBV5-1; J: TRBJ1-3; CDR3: CASSISTGTAFGTIYF; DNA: TGCGCCAGCAGCATAAGCACCGGGACAGCCTTTGGCACCATATATTTT